This T cell receptor (beta chain) was observed in a study of blood T cell repertoires in COVID-19. Study at large: The cDNA or gDNA used as material had been derived from T cells, B-cell-depleted T cells, or PBMCs.

V was clipped by 1 base and J by 5 bases; unmatched bases: 7. This CDR3 is built from 18 residues. Germline V gene data show CDR1 as LGHNT and CDR2 as FRNRAP. As originally analysed: By means of reference gene primer amplification, nucleated cell counts were estimated. Assay: immunoSEQ multiplex PCR; the TCRdb copy retains only in-frame clones and omits some. The V and J calls and clone size are taken from that table; D and trimming were inferred from the DNA. The sample carries about 55,000 clones, more than 75% recorded once. The genes are TRBV12-5 and TRBJ2-5, with 16 bases fitting TRBD2. This receptor was obtained from a human donor with active COVID-19. The donor label of this sample is uncertain. The sample taken for sequencing was peripheral blood. The CDR3 nucleotides are TGTGCTAGTGGTTTGGACGGGACTAGCGGGGGGGCCCGGGAGACCCAGTACTTC. Amino acid sequence: CASGLDGTSGGARETQYF.